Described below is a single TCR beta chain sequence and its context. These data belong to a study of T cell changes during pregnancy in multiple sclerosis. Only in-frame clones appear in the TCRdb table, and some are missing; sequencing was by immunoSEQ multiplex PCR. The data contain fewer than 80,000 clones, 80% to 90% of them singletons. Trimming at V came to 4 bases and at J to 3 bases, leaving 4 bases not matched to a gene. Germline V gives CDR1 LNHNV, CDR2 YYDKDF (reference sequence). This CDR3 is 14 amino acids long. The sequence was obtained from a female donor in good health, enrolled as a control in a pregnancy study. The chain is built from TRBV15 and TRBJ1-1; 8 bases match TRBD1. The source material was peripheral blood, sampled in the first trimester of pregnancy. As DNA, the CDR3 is TGTGCCACCAGCAAGGGACAGGCGGACACTGAAGCTTTCTTT. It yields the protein CATSKGQADTEAFF. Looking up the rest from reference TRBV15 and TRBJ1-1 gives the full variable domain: DAMVIQNPRYQVTQFGKPVTLSCSQTLNHNVMYWYQQKSSQAPKLLFHYYDKDFNNEADTPDNFQSRRPNTSFCFLDIRSPGLGDTAMYLCATSKGQADTEAFFGQGTRLTVV.